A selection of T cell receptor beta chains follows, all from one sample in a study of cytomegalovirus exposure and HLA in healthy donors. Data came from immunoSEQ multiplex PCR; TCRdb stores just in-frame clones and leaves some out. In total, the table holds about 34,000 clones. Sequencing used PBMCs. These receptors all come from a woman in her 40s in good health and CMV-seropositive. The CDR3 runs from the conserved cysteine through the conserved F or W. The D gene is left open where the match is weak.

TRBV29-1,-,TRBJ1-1,CSAELNWGRRTEAFF,TGCAGCGCTGAACTTAATTGGGGGCGCCGGACTGAAGCTTTCTTT
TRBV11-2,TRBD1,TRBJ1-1,CASSFWDSSGVTEAFF,TGTGCCAGCAGCTTTTGGGACAGCTCAGGAGTCACTGAAGCTTTCTTT
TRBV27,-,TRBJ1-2,CASSLMGADYGYTF,TGTGCCAGCAGTTTAATGGGGGCCGACTATGGCTACACCTTC
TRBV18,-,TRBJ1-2,CASSSRGLGNYGYTF,TGTGCCAGCTCATCAAGGGGATTGGGGAACTATGGCTACACCTTC
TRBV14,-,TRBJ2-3,CALGERTNTQYF,TGTGCCCTCGGGGAGCGTACGAATACGCAGTATTTT
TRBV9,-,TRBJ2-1,CASSVVEVAAGGEQFF,TGTGCCAGCAGCGTAGTAGAGGTAGCGGCCGGAGGTGAGCAGTTCTTC
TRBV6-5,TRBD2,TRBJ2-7,CALRAGGQSYEQYF,TGTGCACTACGAGCGGGGGGCCAGTCCTACGAGCAGTACTTC
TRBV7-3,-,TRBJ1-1,CASSPGPGRRNTEAFF,TGTGCCAGCAGCCCAGGGCCTGGGCGAAGGAACACTGAAGCTTTCTTT
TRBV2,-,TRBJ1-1,CVQRWVSTEAFF,TGTGTCCAGAGGTGGGTTAGCACTGAAGCTTTCTTT
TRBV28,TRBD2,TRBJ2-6,CASSPSGIRSGANVLTF,TGTGCCAGCAGTCCTAGCGGGATACGCTCTGGGGCCAACGTCCTGACTTTC
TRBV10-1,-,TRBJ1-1,CASSDPGLTEAFF,TGCGCCAGCAGTGACCCAGGTTTAACTGAAGCTTTCTTT
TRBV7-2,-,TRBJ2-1,CASSLWRDNEQFF,TGTGCCAGCAGCCTTTGGCGGGACAATGAGCAGTTCTTC
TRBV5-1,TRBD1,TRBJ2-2,CASSQDRGSGELFF,TGCGCCAGCAGCCAAGACAGGGGTTCCGGGGAGCTGTTTTTT
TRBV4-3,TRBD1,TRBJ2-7,CASSQGIAGQGFYEQYF,TGCGCCAGCAGCCAAGGGATCGCGGGACAGGGGTTCTACGAGCAGTACTTC
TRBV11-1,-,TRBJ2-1,CASSFSIMNEQFF,TGTGCCAGCAGCTTTAGTATCATGAATGAGCAGTTCTTC
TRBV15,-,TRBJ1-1,CATSRAGGGHTEAFF,TGTGCCACCAGCAGAGCTGGGGGGGGCCACACTGAAGCTTTCTTT
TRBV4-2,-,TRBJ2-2,CASSQAPPGGELFF,TGTGCCAGCAGCCAAGCCCCCCCCGGCGGGGAGCTGTTTTTT
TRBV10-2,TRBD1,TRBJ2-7,CASNGQGRHEQYF,TGCGCCAGCAACGGACAGGGTAGGCACGAGCAGTACTTC
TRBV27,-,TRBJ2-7,CASSSLKGLSYEQYF,TGTGCCAGCAGTTCCCTCAAGGGACTCTCCTACGAGCAGTACTTC
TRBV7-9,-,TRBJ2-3,CASSRDITSTDTQYF,TGTGCCAGCAGCCGTGATATAACTAGCACAGATACGCAGTATTTT
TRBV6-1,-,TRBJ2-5,CASSEGSLQETQYF,TGTGCCAGCAGTGAGGGCAGCCTCCAAGAGACCCAGTACTTC
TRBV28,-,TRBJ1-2,CASSLPQTRFNYGYTF,TGTGCCAGCAGTTTACCCCAAACTAGGTTTAACTATGGCTACACCTTC
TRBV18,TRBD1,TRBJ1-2,CASSPWEVRDSAFYGYTF,TGTGCCAGCTCACCATGGGAGGTACGGGACAGCGCTTTCTATGGCTACACCTTC
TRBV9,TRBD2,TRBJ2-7,CASSPEIAGVLEQYF,TGTGCCAGCAGCCCAGAAATAGCGGGAGTCCTCGAGCAGTACTTC
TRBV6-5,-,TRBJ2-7,CASSYSLSGYEQYF,TGTGCCAGCAGTTACTCCCTTAGCGGTTACGAGCAGTACTTC
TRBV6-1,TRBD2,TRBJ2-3,CASSGLAGGPDTQYF,TGTGCCAGCAGTGGACTAGCGGGGGGGCCTGATACGCAGTATTTT
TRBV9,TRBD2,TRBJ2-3,CASSGRAGGSTDTQYF,TGTGCCAGCAGCGGTCGAGCGGGGGGAAGCACAGATACGCAGTATTTT
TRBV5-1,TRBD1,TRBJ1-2,CASSTNPGQGVVGFGYTF,TGCGCCAGCAGCACCAACCCGGGACAGGGAGTCGTGGGGTTTGGCTACACCTTC
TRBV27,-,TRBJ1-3,CASSLYSGNTIYF,TGTGCCAGCAGTTTATACTCGGGAAACACCATATATTTT
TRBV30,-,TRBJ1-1,CAWSSQEGTPTFF,TGTGCCTGGAGTTCCCAAGAGGGGACACCCACTTTCTTT
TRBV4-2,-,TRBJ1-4,CASSQGDYGEGEKLFF,TGTGCCAGCAGCCAAGGGGATTACGGGGAGGGGGAAAAACTGTTTTTT
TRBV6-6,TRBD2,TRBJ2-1,CASSANSGNYNEQFF,TGTGCCAGCAGTGCCAATAGCGGGAACTACAATGAGCAGTTCTTC
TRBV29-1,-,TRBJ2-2,CSVRRTENTGELFF,TGCAGCGTTCGGAGGACAGAGAACACCGGGGAGCTGTTTTTT